The 12 T cell receptor beta chains in this list originate from one sample, sequenced in a study of blood T cell repertoires in COVID-19. Sequenced by immunoSEQ multiplex PCR; TCRdb stores in-frame clones only, minus some. The sample contains about 170,000 clones, around four fifths of which appear only once. Sequencing was done on a sample of peripheral blood. The receptors come from an elderly woman with COVID-19, enrolled during active disease.

In this sample, this clone turned up a few times. This sequence joins TRBV5-6 and TRBJ2-3, with 9 bases matching TRBD2. CDR3 length equals 15 residues. V lost 3 bases and J lost 5; bases outside the gene matches: 7. The germline V gene encodes CDR1 SGHDT and CDR2 YYEEEE. CDR3 loop: CASSSRGGRGDTQYF. DNA of the CDR3: TGTGCCAGCAGCTCGCGGGGGGGCCGGGGAGATACGCAGTATTTT.

Written as DNA, the CDR3 is TGTGCCAGCTCACCGGTGACAGGTTCCACTGAAGCTTTCTTT. This gives the protein CASSPVTGSTEAFF. The gene calls are TRBV18 and TRBJ1-1; a possible D gene is TRBD1 (6 bases). CDR3 length equals 14 residues. Germline V CDR1 and CDR2: KGHSH, LQKENI. Between the trimmed V and J ends, which lost 3 bases and 4 bases, there was a span of 12 bases.

V usage is TRBV4-2 and J usage is TRBJ1-2, with D possibly being TRBD1 (6 bases). The CDR3 is 17 residues long. In germline, CDR1 is LGHNA, CDR2 YNFKEQ. Trimming pared 0 bases from V and 4 bases from J, leaving 18 bases between. This chain's CDR3 is CASSQDLAGDGIYGYTF. CDR3 sequence (DNA): TGTGCCAGCAGCCAAGATCTGGCAGGGGACGGCATCTATGGCTACACCTTC.

CDR3 coding DNA: TGTGCCAGTACTACAGGGAATTCACCCCTCCACTTT. It yields the protein CASTTGNSPLHF. The chain links TRBV19 to TRBJ1-6; tentatively, D is TRBD1 (6 bases). The CDR3 is made up of 12 amino acids. The germline V gene encodes CDR1 LNHDA and CDR2 SQIVND (reference sequence). Trimming cost V 7 bases and J 7 bases, with 8 bases left between them.

The chain has TRBV6-1 and TRBJ1-5; unclear D gene. The length of the CDR3 is 15 residues. V was trimmed by 1 base and J by 0 bases, leaving 7 bases between them. Germline V gene data show CDR1 as MNHNS and CDR2 as SASEGT. CDR3 amino acids: CASSEGHVSNQPQHF. CDR3 in DNA: TGTGCCAGCAGTGAAGGGCACGTTAGCAATCAGCCCCAGCATTTT.

The CDR3 spells CSVGDRSYYEQYF. The CDR3 DNA sequence: TGCAGCGTTGGGGACAGGAGTTACTACGAGCAGTACTTC. This chain joins TRBV29-1 and TRBJ2-7; 8 bases agree with TRBD1. With 4 bases clipped from V and 3 bases from J, the junction kept 5 bases outside the gene matches. There are 13 residues in the CDR3. Germline assignment: CDR1 SQVTM and CDR2 ANQGSEA.

The chain has TRBV12-3 or TRBV12-4 and TRBJ2-5; no firm D call. Trimming removed 1 base from V and 7 bases from J, with 4 bases in between. The CDR3 consists of 11 residues. CDR3 region: CASSLGGTQYF. CDR3 in DNA: TGTGCCAGCAGTTTAGGAGGGACCCAGTACTTC.

As regards this clone: An end of the junction does not agree with germline; a read error may underlie this. The gene calls are TRBV5-8 and TRBJ1-1, with D possibly matching TRBD1 (5 bases). Per germline, CDR1 SGHTS and CDR2 YDEGEE. The CDR3 totals 16 residues. The CDR3 DNA reads as TGTGCCAGCAGCGCAGGGAGGCGTCCTTTGAAAACTGAAGCTTTCTTT. Translation gives CASSAGRRPLKTEAFF.

V is TRBV5-1 and J is TRBJ2-7; TRBD2 is a possible D gene (6 bases). Germline CDR1 is SGHRS and CDR2 is YFSETQ. The V gene lost 5 bases and the J gene lost 0 bases, with 18 bases spanning the gap. The CDR3 totals 16 residues. The CDR3 sequence is CASSYSPAGSSYEQYF. CDR3 bases: TGCGCCAGCAGTTACTCGCCGGCCGGGAGCTCCTACGAGCAGTACTTC.

The V call is TRBV7-9, the J call TRBJ2-1; 8 bases fit TRBD1. The length of the CDR3 is 15 residues. The germline V gene has CDR1 SEHNR and CDR2 FQNEAQ (reference sequence). The ends lost 5 bases at V and 0 bases at J; junction bases unmatched: 3. The CDR3 sequence: CASSLGQASYNEQFF. CDR3 nucleotides: TGTGCCAGCAGCCTGGGACAGGCCTCCTACAATGAGCAGTTCTTC.

The rearrangement joins TRBV19 to TRBJ2-7; TRBD1 matches 10 bases. The CDR3 length is 15 residues. CDR1 and CDR2 (germline): LNHDA, SQIVND (reference sequence). The junction had 11 bases not matched to a gene; V was cut back by 7 bases and J by 5 bases. The CDR3 here is CASNLGQGPPDEQYF. In DNA, the CDR3 is TGTGCCAGTAACCTGGGACAGGGGCCACCCGACGAGCAGTACTTC.

The chain couples TRBV5-1 to TRBJ2-3, with 8 bases identical to TRBD2. Germline V gene data show CDR1 as SGHRS and CDR2 as YFSETQ. The V gene end was trimmed by 2 bases and the J gene end by 4 bases; junction bases not matched to a gene: 6. CDR3 length: 15 amino acids. The CDR3 loop reads CASSFGLAGPDTQYF. The DNA of the CDR3 is TGCGCCAGCAGCTTTGGACTAGCAGGTCCAGATACGCAGTATTTT.